These 8 T cell receptor beta chains share one sample of origin, sequenced in a study of shared clonotypes between healthy human individuals. Profiling relied on immunoSEQ multiplex PCR, and the TCRdb table lists in-frame clones only, not all of them. The sample lists around 2,000,000 clones, 85% to 95% occurring once. Sequencing was done on a sample of naive CD4+ T cells sorted from blood. The subset denotes: CD45RA+ positively selected. Receptors were obtained from a man between 18 and 29 years old in good health.

The rearrangement uses TRBV7-6 and TRBJ2-2; D remains unclear. The V end was cut by 5 bases, the J end by 3 bases, with 13 bases between. This CDR3 contains 15 residues. Germline values: CDR1 SGHVS, CDR2 FNYEAQ. CDR3 region: CASSNTGLDTGELFF. Written as DNA, the CDR3 is TGTGCCAGCAGCAACACCGGGCTCGACACCGGGGAGCTGTTTTTT.

V and J are TRBV2 and TRBJ2-7, with TRBD1 matching over 8 bases. CDR3 length: 13 amino acids. Losses at the gene ends were 7 bases for V and 7 bases for J; bases not matched to a gene: 9. Germline-derived CDR1 and CDR2 are SNHLY and FYNNEI. The CDR3 sequence is CASKRTGSGEQYF. The DNA for the CDR3 is TGTGCCAGCAAGCGGACAGGGTCTGGAGAGCAGTACTTC.

The rearrangement links TRBV11-2 to TRBJ2-1, with D perhaps matching TRBD2 (5 bases). The ends were cut back, 3 bases at V and 7 bases at J, with 16 bases in the middle. This CDR3 region has 15 residues. Germline V lookup: CDR1 SGHAT, CDR2 FQNNGV. CDR3 sequence reads: CASSFTGLRGNEQFF. The CDR3 bases are TGTGCCAGCAGCTTTACCGGCTTGCGAGGGAATGAGCAGTTCTTC.

V is TRBV2 and J is TRBJ2-3; tentatively, D is TRBD1 (5 bases). The germline V gene encodes CDR1 SNHLY and CDR2 FYNNEI. There are 11 residues in the CDR3. V was cut by 1 base and J by 10 bases, with 6 bases left in between. In nucleotides, the CDR3 is TGTGCCAGCAGTGAAGTAGGGGCGCAGTATTTT. Protein product: CASSEVGAQYF.

The chain couples TRBV19 to TRBJ2-7; either TRBD1 or TRBD2 may fit D (6 bases each). CDR3 length equals 14 residues. CDR1 LNHDA and CDR2 SQIVND come from the germline V gene (reference sequence). V lost 9 bases, J lost 4 bases, and 19 bases lay in between. CDR3 in DNA: TGTGCCAGGTCGGGGGCGGCATCTTGGTACGAGCAGTACTTC. As protein: CARSGAASWYEQYF.

This chain joins TRBV5-1 and TRBJ1-2, with 7 bases fitting TRBD1. Trimming took 4 bases from V and 5 from J; bases not matched to a gene: 8. The CDR3 consists of 14 residues. Germline CDR1 SGHRS, CDR2 YFSETQ. DNA of the CDR3: TGCGCCAGCAGCCCCGACAGGGTCCAATATGGCTACACCTTC. Amino acids: CASSPDRVQYGYTF. The full variable domain, with the rest looked up from reference TRBV5-1 and TRBJ1-2, is KAGVTQTPRYLIKTRGQQVTLSCSPISGHRSVSWYQQTPGQGLQFLFEYFSETQRNKGNFPGRFSGRQFSNSRSEMNVSTLELGDSALYLCASSPDRVQYGYTFGSGTRLTVV.

This chain uses TRBV19 with TRBJ2-7; 8 positions match TRBD2. From germline, CDR1 is LNHDA and CDR2 SQIVND (reference sequence). The CDR3 length is 14 residues. After removal of 7 bases from V and 1 base from J, the junction contained 6 bases not matched to a gene. CDR3 DNA: TGTGCCAGTAAGGGACTAGACGGTTCCTACGAGCAGTACTTC. This encodes CASKGLDGSYEQYF.

The chain combines TRBV21-1 with TRBJ1-4. TRBV21-1 is marked as a pseudogene. The CDR3 contains 18 residues. The CDR3 coding sequence is TGTGCCAGCAGCAAGGGGGGTCGACTAGTTGCAACTAATGAAAAACTGTTTTTT. Translating gives CASSKGGRLVATNEKLFF.